The clone carrying this TCR beta chain was picked up many times. Its antigen is unidentified. This record belongs to a study of CD8+CD57+ T cells in acquired aplastic anemia. Study context: DNA from sorted CD4+ and CD8+ cells averaged roughly 3.4 ug. Whole-study findings and limits: Patients and controls were not found to differ significantly in CD8+ Simpson's diversity. There were over 25 CD8+ CDR3 sequences that occurred in both patients and controls.

Patients selected for sequencing had displayed CD8+CD57+ cell expansion by flow cytometry. Each of the patients presented with severe acquired aplastic anemia. Researchers used genomic DNA as the template to profile TCR beta VDJ and CDR3. In TCRdb, the reads were re-called with MiXCR into one record per CDR3 protein. This table holds under 350,000 distinct CDR3 sequences, under 60% found once. The CDR3 is 18 residues long. From germline, CDR1 is WSHSY and CDR2 SAAADI. Trimming left V 2 bases short and J 0 bases short, with 17 bases between. The chain combines TRBV10-2 with TRBJ2-1, with D uncertain. The sequencing sample was made of sorted CD4+, CD8+, or CD8+CD57+ T cells (not recorded which) from PBMCs. This sequence originates from a human donor with aplastic anemia. In nucleotides, the CDR3 is TGCGCCAGCAGTGAGCCTGCTAGAGTTATAAACTCCTACAATGAGCAGTTCTTC. This sequence encodes CASSEPARVINSYNEQFF.